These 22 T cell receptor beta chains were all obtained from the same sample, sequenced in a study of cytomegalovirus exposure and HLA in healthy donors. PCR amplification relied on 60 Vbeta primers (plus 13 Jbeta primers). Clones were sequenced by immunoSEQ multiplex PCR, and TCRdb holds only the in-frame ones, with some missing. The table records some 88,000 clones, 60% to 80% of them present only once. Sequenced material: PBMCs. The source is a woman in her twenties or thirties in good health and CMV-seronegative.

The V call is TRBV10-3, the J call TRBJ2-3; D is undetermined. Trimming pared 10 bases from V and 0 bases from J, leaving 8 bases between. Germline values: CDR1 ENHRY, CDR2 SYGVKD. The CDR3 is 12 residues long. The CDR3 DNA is TGTGCCAGCGCCGAGAGCACAGATACGCAGTATTTT. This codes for CASAESTDTQYF.

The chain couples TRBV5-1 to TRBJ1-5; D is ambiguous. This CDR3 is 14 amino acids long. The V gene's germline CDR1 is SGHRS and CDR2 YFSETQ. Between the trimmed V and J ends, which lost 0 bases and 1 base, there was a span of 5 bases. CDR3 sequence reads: CASSLGQSNQPQHF. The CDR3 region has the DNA TGCGCCAGCAGCTTGGGGCAGAGCAATCAGCCCCAGCATTTT.

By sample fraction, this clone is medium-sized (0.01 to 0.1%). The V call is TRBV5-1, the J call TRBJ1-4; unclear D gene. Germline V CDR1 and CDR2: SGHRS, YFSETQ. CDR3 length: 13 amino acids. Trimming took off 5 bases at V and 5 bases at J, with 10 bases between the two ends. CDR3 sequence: CASRREENEKLFF. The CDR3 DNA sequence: TGCGCCAGCAGACGCGAGGAGAATGAAAAACTGTTTTTT. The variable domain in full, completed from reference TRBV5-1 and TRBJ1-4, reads KAGVTQTPRYLIKTRGQQVTLSCSPISGHRSVSWYQQTPGQGLQFLFEYFSETQRNKGNFPGRFSGRQFSNSRSEMNVSTLELGDSALYLCASRREENEKLFFGSGTQLSVL.

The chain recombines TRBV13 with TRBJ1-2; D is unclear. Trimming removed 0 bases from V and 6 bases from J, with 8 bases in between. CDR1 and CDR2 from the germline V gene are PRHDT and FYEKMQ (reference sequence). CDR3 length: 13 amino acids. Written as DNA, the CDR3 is TGTGCCAGCAGCTTAGGGGGGAGGCATGGCTACACCTTC. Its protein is CASSLGGRHGYTF.

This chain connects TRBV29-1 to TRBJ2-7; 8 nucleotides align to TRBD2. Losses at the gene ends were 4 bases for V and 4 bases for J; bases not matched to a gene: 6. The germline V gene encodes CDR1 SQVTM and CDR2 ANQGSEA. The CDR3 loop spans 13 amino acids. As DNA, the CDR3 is TGCAGCGTTGTAGGGCTAGCGGGTTACGAGCAGTACTTC. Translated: CSVVGLAGYEQYF.

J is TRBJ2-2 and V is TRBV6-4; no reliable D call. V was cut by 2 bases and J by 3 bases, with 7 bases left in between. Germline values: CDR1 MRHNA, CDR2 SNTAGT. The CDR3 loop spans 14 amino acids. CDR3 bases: TGTGCCAGCAGTGACGCCCAGGACACCGGGGAGCTGTTTTTT. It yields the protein CASSDAQDTGELFF.

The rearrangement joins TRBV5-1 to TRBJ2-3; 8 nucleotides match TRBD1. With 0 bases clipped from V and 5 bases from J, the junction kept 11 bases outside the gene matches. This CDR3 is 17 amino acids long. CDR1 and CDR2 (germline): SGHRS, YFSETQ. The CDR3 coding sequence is TGCGCCAGCAGCTTGGCGGGTACAGGGGGTGTAGGAGATACGCAGTATTTT. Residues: CASSLAGTGGVGDTQYF.

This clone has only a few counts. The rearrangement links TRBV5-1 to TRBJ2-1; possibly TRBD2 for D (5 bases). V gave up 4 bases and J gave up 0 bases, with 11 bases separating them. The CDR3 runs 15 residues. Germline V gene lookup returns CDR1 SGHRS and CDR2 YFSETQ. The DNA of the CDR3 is TGCGCCAGCAGCAGGGAGATGAGCTCCTACAATGAGCAGTTCTTC. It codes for CASSREMSSYNEQFF.

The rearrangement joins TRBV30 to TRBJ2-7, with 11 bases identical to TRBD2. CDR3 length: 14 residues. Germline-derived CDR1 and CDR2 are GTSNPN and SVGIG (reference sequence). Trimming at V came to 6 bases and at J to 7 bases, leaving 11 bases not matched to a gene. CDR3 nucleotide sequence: TGTGCCTGCAAACGACTAGCGGGACAAGGGGAGCAGTACTTC. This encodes CACKRLAGQGEQYF.

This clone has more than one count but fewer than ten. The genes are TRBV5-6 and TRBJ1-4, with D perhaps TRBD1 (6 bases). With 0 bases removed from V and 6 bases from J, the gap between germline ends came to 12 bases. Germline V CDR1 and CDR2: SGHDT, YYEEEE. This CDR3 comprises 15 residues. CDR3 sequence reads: CASSLDNRADEKLFF. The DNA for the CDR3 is TGTGCCAGCAGCTTGGATAACAGGGCCGATGAAAAACTGTTTTTT.

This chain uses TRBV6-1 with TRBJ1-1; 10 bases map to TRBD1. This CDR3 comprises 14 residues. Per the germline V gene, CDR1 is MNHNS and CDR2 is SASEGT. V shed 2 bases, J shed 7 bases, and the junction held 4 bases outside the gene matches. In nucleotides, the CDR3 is TGTGCCAGCAGTGAACAGGGGACAGGGGTTGAAGCTTTCTTT. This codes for CASSEQGTGVEAFF.

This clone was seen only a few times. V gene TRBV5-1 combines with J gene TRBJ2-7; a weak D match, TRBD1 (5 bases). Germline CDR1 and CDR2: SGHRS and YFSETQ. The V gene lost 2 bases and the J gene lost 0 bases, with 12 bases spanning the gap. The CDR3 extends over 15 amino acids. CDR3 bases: TGCGCCAGCAGCTTAACAGGCCCAGGCTCCTACGAGCAGTACTTC. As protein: CASSLTGPGSYEQYF.

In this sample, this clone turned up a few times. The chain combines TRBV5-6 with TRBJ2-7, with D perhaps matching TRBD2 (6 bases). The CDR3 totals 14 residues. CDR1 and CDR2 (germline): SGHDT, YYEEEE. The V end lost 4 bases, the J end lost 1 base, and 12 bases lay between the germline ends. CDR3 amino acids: CASSKDYRSYEQYF. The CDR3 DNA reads TGTGCCAGCAGCAAGGACTACCGATCCTACGAGCAGTACTTC.

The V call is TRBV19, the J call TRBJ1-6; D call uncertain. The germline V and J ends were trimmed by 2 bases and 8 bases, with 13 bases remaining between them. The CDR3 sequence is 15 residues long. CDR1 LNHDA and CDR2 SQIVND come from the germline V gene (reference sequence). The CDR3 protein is CASSIRGPLDSPLHF. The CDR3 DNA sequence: TGTGCCAGTAGTATAAGAGGGCCCTTGGATTCACCCCTCCACTTT.

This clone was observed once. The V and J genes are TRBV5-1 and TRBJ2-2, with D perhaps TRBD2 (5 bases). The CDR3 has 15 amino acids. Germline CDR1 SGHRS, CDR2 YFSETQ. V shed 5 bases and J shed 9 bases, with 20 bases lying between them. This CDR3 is CASRPLAEGYRELFF. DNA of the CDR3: TGCGCCAGCAGACCGCTCGCAGAGGGTTATCGGGAGCTGTTTTTT.

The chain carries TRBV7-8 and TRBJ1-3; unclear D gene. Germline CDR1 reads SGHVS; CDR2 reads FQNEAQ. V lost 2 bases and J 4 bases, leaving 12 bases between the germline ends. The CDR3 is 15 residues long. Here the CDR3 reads CASSLIGDYGNTIYF. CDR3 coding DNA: TGTGCCAGCAGCTTAATAGGAGATTACGGAAACACCATATATTTT.

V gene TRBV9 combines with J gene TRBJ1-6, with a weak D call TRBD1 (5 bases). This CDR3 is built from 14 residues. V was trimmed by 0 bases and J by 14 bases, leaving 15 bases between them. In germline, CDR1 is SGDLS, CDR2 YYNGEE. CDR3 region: CASSVATGGRTLHF. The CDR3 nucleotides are TGTGCCAGCAGCGTAGCTACGGGGGGAAGGACCCTCCACTTT.

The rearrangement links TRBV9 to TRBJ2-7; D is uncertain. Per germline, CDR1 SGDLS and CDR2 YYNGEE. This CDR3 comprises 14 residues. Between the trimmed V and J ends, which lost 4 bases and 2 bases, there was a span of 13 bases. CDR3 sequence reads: CASSPLGVAYEQYF. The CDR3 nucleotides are TGTGCCAGCAGCCCCCTAGGAGTCGCCTACGAGCAGTACTTC.

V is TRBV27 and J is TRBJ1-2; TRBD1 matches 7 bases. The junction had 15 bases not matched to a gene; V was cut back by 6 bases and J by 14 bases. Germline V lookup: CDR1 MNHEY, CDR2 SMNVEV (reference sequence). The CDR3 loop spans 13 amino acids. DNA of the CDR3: TGTGCCAGCAGATCCTCGGGACAGCCCCAAAGAACCTTC. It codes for CASRSSGQPQRTF.

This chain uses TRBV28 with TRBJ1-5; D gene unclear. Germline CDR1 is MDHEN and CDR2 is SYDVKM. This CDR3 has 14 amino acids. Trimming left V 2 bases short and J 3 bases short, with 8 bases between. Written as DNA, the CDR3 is TGTGCCAGCAGTTTAGTCCAGTACAATCAGCCCCAGCATTTT. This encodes CASSLVQYNQPQHF.

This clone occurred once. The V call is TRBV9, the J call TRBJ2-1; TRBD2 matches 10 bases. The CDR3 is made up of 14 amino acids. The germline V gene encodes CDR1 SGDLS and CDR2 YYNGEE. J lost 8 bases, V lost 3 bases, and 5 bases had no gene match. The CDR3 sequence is CASSDPSGGDEQFF. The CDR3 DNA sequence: TGTGCCAGCAGCGACCCAAGCGGGGGGGATGAGCAGTTCTTC.

CDR3 bases: TGTGCCAGCAGCCGTGGGACAGGGGGCACGGGGACTGAAGCTTTCTTT. This codes for CASSRGTGGTGTEAFF. This chain links TRBV2 with TRBJ1-1; 12 bases are a match to TRBD1. CDR3 length: 16 residues. The V gene end was trimmed by 6 bases and the J gene end by 5 bases; junction bases not matched to a gene: 10. The germline gives CDR1 SNHLY, CDR2 FYNNEI.